This paragraph reports one TCR beta chain. The antigen remains unidentified. Drawing of peripheral blood yielded 7.5 to 10 milliliters from each donor. The sample originates from a study of blood T cells in healthy people across ages. Whole-study findings and limits: The lack of PBMC sorting stopped any conclusive naive versus antigen-experienced comparison. For the donors, CMV status was unknown and possibly confounded expanded clonotype changes.

Alongside a J-beta primer mix, a sample-barcoded 5' primer served in a second PCR lasting roughly 6 to 11 cycles. TCRdb called the 5' RACE reads again in MiXCR, with one record for every CDR3 protein. The table records some 690,000 distinct CDR3 sequences, approximately 22% of them present only once. This TCR was sampled from a man between 65 and 85 years old in good health. Sequenced input: blood.

The chain's CDR3 is CASSSPGTGSGETQYF. DNA of the CDR3: TGTGCCAGCAGCTCACCCGGGACAGGGTCCGGGGAGACCCAGTACTTC. This chain links TRBV7-2 with TRBJ2-1; 9 bases are shared with TRBD1. TRBJ2-5 matches the DNA end more closely, so the J call is doubtful. The V gene's germline CDR1 is SGHTA and CDR2 FQGNSA. The CDR3 is 16 amino acids.